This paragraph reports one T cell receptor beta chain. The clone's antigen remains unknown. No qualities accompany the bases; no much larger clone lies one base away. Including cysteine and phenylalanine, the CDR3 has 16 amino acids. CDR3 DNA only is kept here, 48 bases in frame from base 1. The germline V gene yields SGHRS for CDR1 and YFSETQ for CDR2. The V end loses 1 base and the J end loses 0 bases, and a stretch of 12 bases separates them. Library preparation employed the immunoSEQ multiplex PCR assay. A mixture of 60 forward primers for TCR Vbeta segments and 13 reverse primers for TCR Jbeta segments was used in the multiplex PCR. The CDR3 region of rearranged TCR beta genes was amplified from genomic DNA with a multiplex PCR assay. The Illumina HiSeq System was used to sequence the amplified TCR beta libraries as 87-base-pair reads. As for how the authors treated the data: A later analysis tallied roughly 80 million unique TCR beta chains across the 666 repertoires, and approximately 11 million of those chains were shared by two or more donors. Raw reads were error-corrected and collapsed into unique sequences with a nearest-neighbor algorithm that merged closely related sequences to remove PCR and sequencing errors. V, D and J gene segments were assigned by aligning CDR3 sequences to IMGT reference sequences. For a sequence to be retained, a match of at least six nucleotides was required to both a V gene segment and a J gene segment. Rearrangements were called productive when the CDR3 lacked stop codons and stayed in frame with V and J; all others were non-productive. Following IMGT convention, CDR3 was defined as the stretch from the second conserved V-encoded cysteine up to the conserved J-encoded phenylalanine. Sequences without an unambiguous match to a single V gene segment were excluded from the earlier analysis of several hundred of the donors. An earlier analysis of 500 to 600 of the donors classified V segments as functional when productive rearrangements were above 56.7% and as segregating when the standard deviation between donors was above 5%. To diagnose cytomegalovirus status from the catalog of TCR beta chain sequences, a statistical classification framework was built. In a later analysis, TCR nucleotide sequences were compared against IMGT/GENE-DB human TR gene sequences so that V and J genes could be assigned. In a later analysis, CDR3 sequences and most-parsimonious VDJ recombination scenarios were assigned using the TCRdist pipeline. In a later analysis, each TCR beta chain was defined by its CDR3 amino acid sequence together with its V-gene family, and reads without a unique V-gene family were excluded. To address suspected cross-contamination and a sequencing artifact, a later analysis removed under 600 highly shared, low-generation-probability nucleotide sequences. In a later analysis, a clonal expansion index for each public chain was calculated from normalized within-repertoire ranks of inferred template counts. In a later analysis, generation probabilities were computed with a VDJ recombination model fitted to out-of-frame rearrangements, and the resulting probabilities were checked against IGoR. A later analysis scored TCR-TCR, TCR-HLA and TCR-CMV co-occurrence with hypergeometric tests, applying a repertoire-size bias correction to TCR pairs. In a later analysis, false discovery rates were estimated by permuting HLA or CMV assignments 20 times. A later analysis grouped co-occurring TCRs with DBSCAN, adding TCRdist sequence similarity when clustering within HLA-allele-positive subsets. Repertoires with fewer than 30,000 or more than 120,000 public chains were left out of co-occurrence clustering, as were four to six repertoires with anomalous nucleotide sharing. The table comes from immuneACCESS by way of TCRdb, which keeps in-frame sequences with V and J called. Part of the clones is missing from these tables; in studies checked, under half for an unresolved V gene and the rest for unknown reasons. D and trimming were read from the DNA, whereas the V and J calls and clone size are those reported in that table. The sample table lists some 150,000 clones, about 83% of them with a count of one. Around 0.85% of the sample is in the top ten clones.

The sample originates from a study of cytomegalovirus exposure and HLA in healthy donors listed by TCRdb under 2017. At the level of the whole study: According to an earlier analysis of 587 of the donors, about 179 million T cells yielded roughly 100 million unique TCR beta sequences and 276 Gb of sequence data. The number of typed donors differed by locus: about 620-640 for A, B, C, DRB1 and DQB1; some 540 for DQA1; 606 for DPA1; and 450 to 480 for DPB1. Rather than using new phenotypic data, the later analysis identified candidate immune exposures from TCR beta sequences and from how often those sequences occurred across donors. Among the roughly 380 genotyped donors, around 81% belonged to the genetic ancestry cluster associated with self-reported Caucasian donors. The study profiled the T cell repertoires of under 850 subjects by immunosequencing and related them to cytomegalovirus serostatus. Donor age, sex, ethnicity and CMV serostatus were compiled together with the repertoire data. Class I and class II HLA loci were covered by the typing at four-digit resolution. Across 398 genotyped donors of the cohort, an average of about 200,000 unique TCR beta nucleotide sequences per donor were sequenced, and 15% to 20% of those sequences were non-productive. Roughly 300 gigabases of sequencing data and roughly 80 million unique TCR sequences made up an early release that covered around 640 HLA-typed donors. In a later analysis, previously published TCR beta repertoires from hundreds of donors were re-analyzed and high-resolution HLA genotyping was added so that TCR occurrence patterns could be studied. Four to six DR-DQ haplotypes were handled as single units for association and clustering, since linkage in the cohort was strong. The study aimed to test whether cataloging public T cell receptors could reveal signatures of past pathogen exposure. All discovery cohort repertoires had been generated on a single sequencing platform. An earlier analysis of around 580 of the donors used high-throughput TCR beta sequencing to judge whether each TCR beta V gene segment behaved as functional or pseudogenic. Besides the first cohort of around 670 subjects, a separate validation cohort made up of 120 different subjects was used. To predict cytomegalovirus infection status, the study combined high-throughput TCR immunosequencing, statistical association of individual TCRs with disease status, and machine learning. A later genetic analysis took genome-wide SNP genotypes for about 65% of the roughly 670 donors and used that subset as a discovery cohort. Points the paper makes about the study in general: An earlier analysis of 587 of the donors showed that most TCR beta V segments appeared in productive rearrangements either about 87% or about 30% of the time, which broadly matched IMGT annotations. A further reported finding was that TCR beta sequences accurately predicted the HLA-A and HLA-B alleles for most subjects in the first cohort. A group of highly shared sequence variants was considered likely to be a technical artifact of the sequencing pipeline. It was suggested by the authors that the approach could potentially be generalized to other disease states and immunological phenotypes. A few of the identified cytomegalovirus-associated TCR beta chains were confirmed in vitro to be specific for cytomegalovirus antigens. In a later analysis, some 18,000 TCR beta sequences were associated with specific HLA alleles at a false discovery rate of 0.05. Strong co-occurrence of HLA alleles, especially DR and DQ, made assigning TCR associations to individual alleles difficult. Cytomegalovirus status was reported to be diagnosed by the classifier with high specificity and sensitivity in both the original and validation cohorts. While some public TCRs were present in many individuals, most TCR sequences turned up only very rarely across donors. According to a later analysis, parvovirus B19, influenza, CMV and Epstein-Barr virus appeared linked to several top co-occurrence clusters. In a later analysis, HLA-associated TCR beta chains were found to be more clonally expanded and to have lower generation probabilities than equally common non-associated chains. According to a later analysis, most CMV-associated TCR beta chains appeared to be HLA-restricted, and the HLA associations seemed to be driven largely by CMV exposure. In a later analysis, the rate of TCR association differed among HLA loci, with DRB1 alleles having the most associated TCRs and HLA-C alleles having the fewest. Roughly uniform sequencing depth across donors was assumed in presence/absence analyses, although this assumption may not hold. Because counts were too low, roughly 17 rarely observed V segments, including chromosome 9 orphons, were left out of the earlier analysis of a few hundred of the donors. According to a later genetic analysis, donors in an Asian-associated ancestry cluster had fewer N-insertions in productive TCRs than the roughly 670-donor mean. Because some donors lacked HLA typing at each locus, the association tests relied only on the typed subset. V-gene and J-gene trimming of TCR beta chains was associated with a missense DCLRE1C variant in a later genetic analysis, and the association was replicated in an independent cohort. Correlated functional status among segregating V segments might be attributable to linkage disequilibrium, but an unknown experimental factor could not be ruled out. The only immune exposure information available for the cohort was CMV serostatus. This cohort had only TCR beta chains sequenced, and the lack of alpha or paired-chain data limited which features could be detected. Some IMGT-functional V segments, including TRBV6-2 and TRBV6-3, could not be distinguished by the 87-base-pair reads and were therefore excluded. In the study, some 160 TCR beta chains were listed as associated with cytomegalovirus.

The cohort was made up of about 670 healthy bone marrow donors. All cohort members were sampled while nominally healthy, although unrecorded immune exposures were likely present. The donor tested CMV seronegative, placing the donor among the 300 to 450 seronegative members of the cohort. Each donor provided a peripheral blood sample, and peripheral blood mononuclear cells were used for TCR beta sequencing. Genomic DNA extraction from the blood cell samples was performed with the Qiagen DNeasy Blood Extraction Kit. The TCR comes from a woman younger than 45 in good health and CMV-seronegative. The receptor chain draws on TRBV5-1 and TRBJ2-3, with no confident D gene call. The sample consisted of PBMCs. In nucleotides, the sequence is TGCGCCAGCAGCTTGAAGGTTGGAGCTAGCACAGATACGCAGTATTTT. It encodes CASSLKVGASTDTQYF. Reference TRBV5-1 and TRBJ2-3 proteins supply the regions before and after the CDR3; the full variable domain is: KAGVTQTPRYLIKTRGQQVTLSCSPISGHRSVSWYQQTPGQGLQFLFEYFSETQRNKGNFPGRFSGRQFSNSRSEMNVSTLELGDSALYLCASSLKVGASTDTQYFGPGTRLTVL.